This TCR beta chain emerged from a study of CD8 T cells in ankylosing spondylitis. General study results and limits: From matched ankylosing spondylitis synovial fluid, disease-linked clones were reportedly recovered at significantly enriched levels.

One entry per CDR3 protein, called by TCRdb with MiXCR from the 5' RACE reads. The top ten clones hold 9.1% of a sample with about 300,000 distinct CDR3 sequences, about 9.9% of them seen once. This clonotype was recorded many times. Its matching antigen is unknown. Trimming removed 3 bases from V and 1 base from J; junction bases left unmatched: 6. This CDR3 region has 17 residues. Germline-derived CDR1 and CDR2 are MDHEN and SYDVKM. The chain combines TRBV28 with TRBJ2-2; the match to TRBD1 covers 9 bases. The sequencing sample was made of blood, either unsorted or a sorted T cell fraction (not recorded which). The TCR was taken from a female donor with ankylosing spondylitis or in good health (not recorded which). The CDR3 nucleotides are TGTGCCAGCAGTTTGTCCTGGGACAGGGTGAACACCGGGGAGCTGTTTTTT. Protein product: CASSLSWDRVNTGELFF.